In this sample, the clone carrying this TCR beta chain turned up a few times. One entry per CDR3 protein, called by TCRdb with MiXCR from the 5' RACE reads. This table has hundreds of thousands of distinct CDR3 sequences, roughly 9.4% appearing once. This record belongs to a study of T cells after yellow fever vaccination. The starting material was PBMCs, obtained on the day of the first yellow fever vaccination. This sequence originates from a man aged 18 to 29 who received the YFV17D yellow fever vaccine.

CDR3 DNA: TGTGCCAGCAACAATGGACGGATCAATTCACCCCTCCACTTT. Its translation: CASNNGRINSPLHF. This chain joins TRBV6-5 and TRBJ1-6, with D hard to call. The CDR3 length is 14 residues. Per the germline V gene, CDR1 is MNHEY and CDR2 is SVGAGI. V lost 7 bases to trimming and J lost 7 bases, with 14 bases between them.